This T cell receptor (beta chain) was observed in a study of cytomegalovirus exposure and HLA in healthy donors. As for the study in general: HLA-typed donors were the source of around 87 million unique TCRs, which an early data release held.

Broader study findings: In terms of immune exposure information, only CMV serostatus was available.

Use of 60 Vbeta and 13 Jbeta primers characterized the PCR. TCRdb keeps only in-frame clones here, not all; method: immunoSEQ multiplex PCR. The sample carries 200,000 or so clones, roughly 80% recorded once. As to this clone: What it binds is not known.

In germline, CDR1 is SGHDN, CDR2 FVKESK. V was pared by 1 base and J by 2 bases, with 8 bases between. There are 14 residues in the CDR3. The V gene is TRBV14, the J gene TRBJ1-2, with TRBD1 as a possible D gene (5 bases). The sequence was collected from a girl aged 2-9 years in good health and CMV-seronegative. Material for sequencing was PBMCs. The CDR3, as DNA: TGTGCCAGCAGCCAAGCGGGACTGAACTATGGCTACACCTTC. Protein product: CASSQAGLNYGYTF.